This T cell receptor (beta chain) appears in the sequencing data of a study of blood T cell repertoires in COVID-19. The germline V and J ends were trimmed by 5 bases and 7 bases, with 8 bases remaining between them. The CDR3 length is 11 residues. Per the germline V gene, CDR1 is SGHNT and CDR2 is YENEEA. Libraries were prepared by immunoSEQ multiplex PCR; TCRdb keeps only in-frame clonotypes and omits some of them. The profile shows about 260,000 clones, roughly four fifths of them singletons. Across about two dozen US areas, participants ranged in age from about 18 to 100 years. The specimen was PBMCs or T cells enriched from blood (not recorded which). The clonotype comes from a man aged 25 to 40 with acute COVID-19. The rearrangement joins TRBV11-3 to TRBJ1-2; no firm D call. CDR3 bases: TGTGCCAGCAGCACGGGAGCTGGCTACACCTTC. Its protein is CASSTGAGYTF.